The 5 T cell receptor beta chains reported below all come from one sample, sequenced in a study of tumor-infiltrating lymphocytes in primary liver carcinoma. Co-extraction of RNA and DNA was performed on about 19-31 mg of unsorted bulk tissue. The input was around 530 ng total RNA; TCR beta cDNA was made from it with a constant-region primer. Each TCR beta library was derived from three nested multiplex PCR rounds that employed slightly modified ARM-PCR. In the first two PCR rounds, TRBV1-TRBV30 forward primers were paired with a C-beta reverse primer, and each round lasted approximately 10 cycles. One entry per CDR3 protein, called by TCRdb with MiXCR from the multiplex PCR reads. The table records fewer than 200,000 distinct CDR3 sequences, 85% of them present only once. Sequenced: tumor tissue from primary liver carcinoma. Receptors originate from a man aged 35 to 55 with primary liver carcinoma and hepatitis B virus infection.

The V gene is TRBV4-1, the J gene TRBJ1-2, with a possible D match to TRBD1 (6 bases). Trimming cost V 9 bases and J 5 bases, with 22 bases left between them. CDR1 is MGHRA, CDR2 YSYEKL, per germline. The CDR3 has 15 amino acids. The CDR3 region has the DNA TGCGCCAGTAGTCAAGTGGGGGGCAATGAATATGGCTACACCTTC. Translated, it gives CASSQVGGNEYGYTF.

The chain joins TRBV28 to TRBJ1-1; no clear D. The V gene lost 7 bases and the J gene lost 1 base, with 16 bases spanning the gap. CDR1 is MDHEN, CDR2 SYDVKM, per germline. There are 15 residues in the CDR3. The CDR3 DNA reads TGTGCCAGCATCATTGGATGGTTTCGGAACACTGAAGCTTTCTTT. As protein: CASIIGWFRNTEAFF.

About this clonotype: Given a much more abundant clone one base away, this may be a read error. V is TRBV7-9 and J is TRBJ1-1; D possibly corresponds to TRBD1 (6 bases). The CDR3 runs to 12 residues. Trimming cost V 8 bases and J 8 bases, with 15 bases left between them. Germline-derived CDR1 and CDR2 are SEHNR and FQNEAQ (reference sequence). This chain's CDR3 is CASCMDSWEAFF. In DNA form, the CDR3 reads TGTGCCAGCTGCATGGACAGTTGGGAAGCTTTCTTT.

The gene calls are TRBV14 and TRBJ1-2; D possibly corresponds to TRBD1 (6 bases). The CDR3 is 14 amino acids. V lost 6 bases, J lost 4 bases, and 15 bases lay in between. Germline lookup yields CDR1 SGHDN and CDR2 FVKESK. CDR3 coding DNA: TGTGCCAGCAGGACCGACAGGTCTATCTATGGCTACACCTTC. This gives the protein CASRTDRSIYGYTF.

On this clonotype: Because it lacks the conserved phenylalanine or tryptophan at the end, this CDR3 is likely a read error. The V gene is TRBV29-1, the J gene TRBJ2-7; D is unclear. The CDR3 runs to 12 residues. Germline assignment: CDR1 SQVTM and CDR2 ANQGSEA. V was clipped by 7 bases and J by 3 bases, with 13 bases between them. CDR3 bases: TGCAGCGCAAACTTTGGTATCTACGAGCAGTACTTA. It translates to CSANFGIYEQYL.